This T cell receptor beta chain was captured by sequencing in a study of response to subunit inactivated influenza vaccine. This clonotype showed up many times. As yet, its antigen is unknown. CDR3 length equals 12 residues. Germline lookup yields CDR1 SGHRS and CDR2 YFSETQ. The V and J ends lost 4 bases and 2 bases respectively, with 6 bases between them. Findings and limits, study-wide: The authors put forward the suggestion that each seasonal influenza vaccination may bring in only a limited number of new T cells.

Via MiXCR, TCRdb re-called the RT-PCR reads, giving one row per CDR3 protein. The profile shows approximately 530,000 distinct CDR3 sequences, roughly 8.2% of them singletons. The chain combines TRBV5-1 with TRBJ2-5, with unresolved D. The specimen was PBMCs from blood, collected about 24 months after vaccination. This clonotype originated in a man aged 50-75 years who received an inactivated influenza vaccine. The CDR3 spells CASSLRQETQYF. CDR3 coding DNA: TGCGCCAGCAGCCTCAGGCAAGAGACCCAGTACTTC.